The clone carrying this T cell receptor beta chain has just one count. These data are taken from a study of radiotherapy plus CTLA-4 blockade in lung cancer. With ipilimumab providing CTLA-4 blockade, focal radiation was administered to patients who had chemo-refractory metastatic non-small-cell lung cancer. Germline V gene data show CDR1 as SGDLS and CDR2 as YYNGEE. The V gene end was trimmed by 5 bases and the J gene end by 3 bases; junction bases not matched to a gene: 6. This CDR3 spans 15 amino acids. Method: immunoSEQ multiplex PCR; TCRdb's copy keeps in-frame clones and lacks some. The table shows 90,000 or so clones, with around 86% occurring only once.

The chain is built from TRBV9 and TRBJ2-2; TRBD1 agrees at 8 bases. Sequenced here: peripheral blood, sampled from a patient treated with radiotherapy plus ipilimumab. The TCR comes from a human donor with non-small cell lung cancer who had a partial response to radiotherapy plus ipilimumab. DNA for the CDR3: TGTGCCAGCAGAGCAGGGGGCGCGGACACCGGGGAGCTGTTTTTT. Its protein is CASRAGGADTGELFF.